The entry that follows covers one T cell receptor beta chain sequence. The authors' processing: From reference gene primer amplification, estimates of nucleated cell counts were derived. Generated by immunoSEQ multiplex PCR, the TCRdb table keeps only in-frame clones and is missing some. V, J and clone size are taken as reported in that table, and D and trimming were inferred from the DNA itself. Among under 200,000 clones listed, roughly four fifths were seen once. The record originates from a study of blood T cell repertoires in COVID-19. On the study more broadly: Acute-phase and convalescent COVID-19 samples originated in the United States, Italy and Spain. Sample material is recorded as cDNA or gDNA derived from T cells, B-cell-depleted T cells, or PBMCs.

The V segment lost 0 bases and the J segment 5 bases; nucleotides outside the gene matches: 4. The CDR3 has 15 amino acids. Germline V gene data show CDR1 as SGHRS and CDR2 as YFSETQ. The TCR originated in a human donor with acute or convalescent COVID-19. The donor label of this sample is uncertain. V usage is TRBV5-1 and J usage is TRBJ1-4, with 7 bases that match TRBD1. The sequenced material came from peripheral blood. CDR3 loop: CASSLAGDRNEKLFF. CDR3 nucleotides: TGCGCCAGCAGCTTGGCGGGGGACAGAAATGAAAAACTGTTTTTT.